In this sample, the clone carrying this T cell receptor beta chain turned up a few times. RNA served as the template for amplifying TCR beta CDR3 regions. First-round RT-PCR used HTBI primers; second-round multiplex PCR followed. TCRdb processed the multiplex PCR reads anew with MiXCR; each CDR3 protein has one entry. The data contain more than 1,000,000 distinct CDR3 sequences, 35% to 40% of them singletons. This entry belongs to a study of Graves' ophthalmopathy and Graves' hyperthyroidism. Turning to the study itself: Being free of ophthalmopathy for 18 months of follow-up defined stable hyperthyroidism.

If patients had other autoimmune diseases, uncontrolled infections, pregnancy or lactation, they were excluded. This CDR3 has 12 amino acids. V was cut by 6 bases and J by 7 bases, with 12 bases left in between. The germline V gene has CDR1 MNHNS and CDR2 SASEGT. Material for sequencing was peripheral blood or thyroid tissue (not recorded which). The TCR was taken from an adult man with Graves' hyperthyroidism. V gene TRBV6-1 combines with J gene TRBJ2-5, with D unresolved. The CDR3 coding sequence is TGTGCCAGCAGGACTGACTTTGGGACCCAGTACTTC. This gives the protein CASRTDFGTQYF.